A single sample gave rise to the 24 T cell receptor beta chains below, sequenced in a study of CD8+ T cells in alopecia areata. Investigators isolated RNA and reverse transcribed it into cDNA to act as the sequencing template. TCRdb keeps only in-frame clones here, not all; method: immunoSEQ multiplex PCR. The repertoire holds 75,000 to 100,000 clones, 41% seen once, with about 1.2% in the top ten. Sequenced input: CD4+ T cells sorted from blood. These receptors originate from a human donor with alopecia areata.

This clone was found a few times. The same CDR3 can be traced to other DNA sequences in this sample. The J gene is TRBJ2-7, the V gene TRBV30, with D possibly matching TRBD1 (6 bases). V was shortened by 0 bases and J by 6 bases, with 6 bases between the two germline ends. The germline V gene has CDR1 GTSNPN and CDR2 SVGIG (reference sequence). This CDR3 is built from 11 residues. This chain's CDR3 is CAWSVGGEQYF. The CDR3 bases are TGTGCCTGGAGTGTAGGGGGCGAGCAGTACTTC.

The chain recombines TRBV29-1 with TRBJ2-1; no clear D gene. V lost 4 bases and J 2 bases, leaving 6 bases between the germline ends. Germline CDR1 is SQVTM and CDR2 is ANQGSEA. CDR3 size: 12 residues. As DNA, the CDR3 is TGCAGCGTTGGGAACGCCTACAATGAGCAGTTCTTC. Translated: CSVGNAYNEQFF.

The sample holds one count of this clone. The V and J genes are TRBV20-1 and TRBJ2-7, with D unclear. The CDR3 contains 11 residues. The ends were cut back, 5 bases at V and 2 bases at J, with 7 bases in the middle. Germline lookup yields CDR1 DFQATT and CDR2 SNEGSKA (reference sequence). CDR3 amino acids: CSASPTYEQYF. The CDR3 DNA reads as TGCAGTGCTTCCCCAACCTACGAGCAGTACTTC.

This chain connects TRBV30 to TRBJ1-6; 7 nucleotides match TRBD1. The V segment lost 4 bases and the J segment 7 bases; nucleotides outside the gene matches: 4. The germline V gene has CDR1 GTSNPN and CDR2 SVGIG (reference sequence). The CDR3 has 13 residues. CDR3 bases: TGTGCCTGGATGGGACAGCCCAATTCACCCCTCCACTTT. As protein: CAWMGQPNSPLHF.

This clone was found a few times. The V gene is TRBV28, the J gene TRBJ2-5; maybe TRBD1 (6 bases). Germline-derived CDR1 and CDR2 are MDHEN and SYDVKM. The CDR3 consists of 12 residues. Trimming shortened V by 9 bases and J by 5 bases, and 13 bases separated the two germline ends. CDR3 region: CASSQGLETQYF. CDR3 DNA sequence: TGTGCCAGTTCTCAGGGGCTGGAGACCCAGTACTTC.

The chain combines TRBV28 with TRBJ2-7; 8 bases align to TRBD1. The CDR3 loop spans 17 amino acids. V lost 1 base and J lost 1; bases outside the gene matches: 9. Germline loops: CDR1 MDHEN, CDR2 SYDVKM. CDR3 region: CASSLLRLGQESYEQYF. The CDR3 DNA reads as TGTGCCAGCAGTTTATTGCGGTTGGGACAGGAGTCCTACGAGCAGTACTTC.

The CDR3 DNA reads TGCGCCAGCAGCCAAGCAGGGGCCAAAAACATTCAGTACTTC. Amino acid sequence: CASSQAGAKNIQYF. The rearrangement links TRBV4-3 to TRBJ2-4; maybe TRBD1 (5 bases). Trimming cost V 1 base and J 1 base, with 5 bases left between them. This CDR3 region has 14 residues. CDR1 and CDR2 from the germline V gene are LGHNA and YSLEER.

The chain has TRBV6-5 and TRBJ2-7; D is unresolved. The ends were cut back, 6 bases at V and 2 bases at J, with 14 bases in the middle. The germline V gene has CDR1 MNHEY and CDR2 SVGAGI. This CDR3 comprises 14 residues. DNA of the CDR3: TGTGCCAGCAGCCCGGGTGGTCAACCCTACGAGCAGTACTTC. It translates to CASSPGGQPYEQYF.

Only a few counts were recorded for this clone. The chain employs TRBV28 and TRBJ1-5; 7 nucleotides line up with TRBD1. Germline CDR1 MDHEN, CDR2 SYDVKM. The CDR3 length is 16 residues. Losses at the gene ends were 3 bases for V and 1 base for J; bases not matched to a gene: 6. This CDR3 reads CASSFDRVGSNQPQHF. The CDR3 region has the DNA TGTGCCAGCAGTTTCGACAGGGTCGGAAGCAATCAGCCCCAGCATTTT.

The rearrangement joins TRBV6-6 to TRBJ2-7, with TRBD2 matching 7 bases. The V gene's germline CDR1 is MNHNY and CDR2 SVGAGI (reference sequence). Losses at the gene ends were 5 bases for V and 2 bases for J; bases not matched to a gene: 6. There are 14 residues in the CDR3. The CDR3 region is CASSPSGGTYEQYF. DNA of the CDR3: TGTGCCAGCAGTCCTAGCGGCGGTACCTACGAGCAGTACTTC.

Only one count was recorded for this clone. This chain links TRBV30 with TRBJ2-2, with 7 bases fitting TRBD1. The CDR3 length is 14 residues. With V trimmed by 3 bases and J by 4 bases, 5 bases remained unmatched. Germline V lookup: CDR1 GTSNPN, CDR2 SVGIG (reference sequence). The CDR3 sequence: CAWRVAGGTGELFF. CDR3 nucleotide sequence: TGTGCCTGGAGAGTGGCAGGGGGCACCGGGGAGCTGTTTTTT.

The V and J genes are TRBV4-3 and TRBJ1-1; D not certain. The CDR3 spans 16 residues. V gave up 5 bases and J gave up 5 bases, with 21 bases separating them. Germline V gene lookup returns CDR1 LGHNA and CDR2 YSLEER. The CDR3 spells CASSLQYYISGTEAFF. For the CDR3, the DNA is TGCGCCAGCAGCTTACAATATTACATATCGGGAACTGAAGCTTTCTTT.

The rearrangement links TRBV7-9 to TRBJ1-3; D uncertain. Germline-derived CDR1 and CDR2 are SEHNR and FQNEAQ (reference sequence). V gave up 1 base and J gave up 8 bases, with 9 bases separating them. The CDR3 has 13 amino acids. CDR3 in amino acids: CASSLVTTDTIYF. The CDR3 DNA is TGTGCCAGCAGCTTAGTGACTACGGACACCATATATTTT.

The chain recombines TRBV29-1 with TRBJ2-1; D is possibly TRBD2 (5 bases). From germline, CDR1 is SQVTM and CDR2 ANQGSEA. The V gene lost 3 bases and the J gene lost 10 bases, with 16 bases spanning the gap. The CDR3 covers 13 residues. As DNA, the CDR3 is TGCAGCGTTGAGTTAGGGCTAGCAGACGAGCAGTTCTTC. Protein: CSVELGLADEQFF.

This sequence joins TRBV30 and TRBJ1-2; D is ambiguous. Germline V gene sequence: CDR1 GTSNPN, CDR2 SVGIG (reference sequence). Between the trimmed V and J ends, which lost 4 bases and 7 bases, there was a span of 16 bases. The CDR3 is made up of 13 amino acids. The DNA of the CDR3 is TGTGCCTGGAATAAGGGATCCTCCTCTGGCTACACCTTC. Translation: CAWNKGSSSGYTF.

A single count supports this clone. This chain connects TRBV5-1 to TRBJ2-1, with a possible D match to TRBD2 (5 bases). The germline V and J ends were trimmed by 5 bases and 2 bases, with 11 bases remaining between them. The CDR3 loop spans 14 amino acids. CDR1 SGHRS and CDR2 YFSETQ come from the germline V gene. CDR3 protein: CASSSQRAYNEQFF. The CDR3 nucleotides read TGCGCCAGCAGTAGTCAGAGGGCCTACAATGAGCAGTTCTTC.

The chain recombines TRBV7-9 with TRBJ1-2; D call uncertain. V lost 1 base and J 6 bases, leaving 3 bases between the germline ends. Germline CDR1 is SEHNR and CDR2 is FQNEAQ (reference sequence). CDR3 length equals 11 residues. This CDR3 is CASSLVDGYTF. DNA for the CDR3: TGTGCCAGCAGCTTAGTGGATGGCTACACCTTC.

V is TRBV5-1 and J is TRBJ2-1; 8 bases align to TRBD1. The CDR3 spans 14 residues. Germline CDR1 reads SGHRS; CDR2 reads YFSETQ. The junction had 6 bases not matched to a gene; V was cut back by 2 bases and J by 8 bases. The CDR3 DNA reads as TGCGCCAGCAGCTTAAACCCGACAGGGGATGAGCAGTTCTTC. Translation gives CASSLNPTGDEQFF.

The J gene is TRBJ2-1, the V gene TRBV30, with D tentatively TRBD2 (6 bases). V dropped 2 bases and J dropped 0 bases, with 20 bases sitting between them. CDR1 is GTSNPN, CDR2 SVGIG, per germline (reference sequence). The CDR3 is made up of 18 amino acids. The CDR3 DNA follows: TGTGCCTGGAGTCCTCGGGGAGGTTATGGGGACTCCTACAATGAGCAGTTCTTC. Its protein product is CAWSPRGGYGDSYNEQFF. Full variable domain (missing parts from reference TRBV30 and TRBJ2-1): SQTIHQWPATLVQPVGSPLSLECTVEGTSNPNLYWYRQAAGRGLQLLFYSVGIGQISSEVPQNLSASRPQDRQFILSSKKLLLSDSGFYLCAWSPRGGYGDSYNEQFFGPGTRLTVL.

This clone was observed a few times. The rearrangement uses TRBV29-1 and TRBJ2-5, with TRBD2 matching 8 bases. The germline gives CDR1 SQVTM, CDR2 ANQGSEA. J gave up 5 bases and V 4 bases, and 18 bases lay outside the gene matches. The CDR3 length is 17 residues. This CDR3 is CSVAPRLSREDGETQYF. The CDR3 DNA follows: TGCAGCGTTGCCCCAAGGCTCTCGCGGGAGGATGGGGAGACCCAGTACTTC.

This clone was seen more than once but under ten times. The rearrangement joins TRBV29-1 to TRBJ2-3; unclear D gene. With 0 bases removed from V and 2 bases from J, the gap between germline ends came to 9 bases. The CDR3 length is 14 residues. The germline V gene has CDR1 SQVTM and CDR2 ANQGSEA. CDR3 in amino acids: CSVEDMRHTDTQYF. The CDR3 bases are TGCAGCGTTGAAGATATGAGACACACAGATACGCAGTATTTT.

V usage is TRBV7-2 and J usage is TRBJ1-6; D may be TRBD1 (6 bases). Between the trimmed V and J ends, which lost 5 bases and 7 bases, there was a span of 12 bases. CDR3 size: 14 residues. Germline V gives CDR1 SGHTA, CDR2 FQGNSA. CDR3 sequence: CASSPGQLNSPLHF. The CDR3 bases are TGTGCCAGCAGCCCGGGACAACTAAATTCACCCCTCCACTTT.

This clone has a handful of counts. V gene TRBV9 combines with J gene TRBJ2-2; TRBD2 is a possible D gene (5 bases). Germline V CDR1 and CDR2: SGDLS, YYNGEE. Trimming cost V 3 bases and J 7 bases, with 16 bases left between them. The CDR3 sequence is 15 residues long. CDR3 coding DNA: TGTGCCAGCAGCGCTAGGGCATTTCGGGACGGGGAGCTGTTTTTT. It encodes CASSARAFRDGELFF. Full variable domain (rest looked up from reference TRBV9 and TRBJ2-2): DSGVTQTPKHLITATGQRVTLRCSPRSGDLSVYWYQQSLDQGLQFLIQYYNGEERAKGNILERFSAQQFPDLHSELNLSSLELGDSALYFCASSARAFRDGELFFGEGSRLTVL.

This clone was counted between two and nine times. The V gene is TRBV19, the J gene TRBJ2-1, with D possibly matching TRBD1 (8 bases). CDR1 is LNHDA and CDR2 is SQIVND in the germline V gene (reference sequence). This CDR3 is built from 15 residues. V was clipped by 9 bases and J by 1 base, with 16 bases between them. In nucleotides, the CDR3 is TGTGCCAGCCATGACAGGGGAGGGTCCTACAATGAGCAGTTCTTC. Its protein product is CASHDRGGSYNEQFF.